Below, 32 T cell receptor beta chains from the same sample are listed, as sequenced in a study of blood T cell repertoires in COVID-19. Assay: immunoSEQ multiplex PCR; the TCRdb copy retains only in-frame clones and omits some. The top ten clones hold around 5.1% of a sample with roughly 80,000 clones, approximately 90% of them seen once. Sequenced: peripheral blood. All receptors derive from a woman of 80 years or more with active or convalescent COVID-19.

J is TRBJ2-7 and V is TRBV5-1; the D gene is possibly TRBD2 (5 bases). The CDR3 length is 15 residues. Germline CDR1 SGHRS, CDR2 YFSETQ. V gave up 0 bases and J gave up 2 bases, with 12 bases separating them. CDR3 sequence: CASSLEAGKAYEQYF. The CDR3 DNA reads as TGCGCCAGCAGCTTGGAGGCCGGGAAGGCCTACGAGCAGTACTTC.

The chain recombines TRBV10-3 with TRBJ2-4, with no clear D. The CDR3 runs to 17 residues. Germline V gene sequence: CDR1 ENHRY, CDR2 SYGVKD. V was cut by 0 bases and J by 0 bases, with 12 bases left in between. The DNA for the CDR3 is TGTGCCATCAGTGAGTCAGAGGTATTCCTAGCCAAAAACATTCAGTACTTC. It encodes CAISESEVFLAKNIQYF.

This clone was counted a single time. The chain carries TRBV7-6 and TRBJ2-2; 14 bases align to TRBD2. Germline assignment: CDR1 SGHVS and CDR2 FNYEAQ. The CDR3 length is 16 residues. The trim removed 5 bases at V and 6 bases at J, leaving 5 bases unmatched. The CDR3 nucleotides read TGTGCCAGCAGCCCGACTAGCGGGGGGGCCGCCGGGGAGCTGTTTTTT. Its translation is CASSPTSGGAAGELFF.

CDR3 in DNA: TGTGCCAGCACTGCTCTGAGATCCCGCTCCTACGAGCAGTACTTC. Its translation: CASTALRSRSYEQYF. The chain has TRBV6-7 and TRBJ2-7; the D is unclear. TRBV6-7 is noted as an ORF with a role that remains uncertain. Trimming left V 7 bases short and J 0 bases short, with 16 bases between. The CDR3 runs to 15 residues.

In DNA form, the CDR3 reads TGCGCCAGCAGCCGGGACAGGGTTGCAGATACGCAGTATTTT. This translates into CASSRDRVADTQYF. This chain links TRBV5-1 with TRBJ2-3, with 9 nucleotides matching TRBD1. The CDR3 runs to 14 residues. Per germline, CDR1 SGHRS and CDR2 YFSETQ. V was pared by 4 bases and J by 4 bases, with 4 bases of the junction left unmatched.

The rearrangement joins TRBV19 to TRBJ2-6; D is ambiguous. The germline CDR1 and CDR2 sequences are LNHDA and SQIVND (reference sequence). The CDR3 runs to 14 residues. With 6 bases removed from V and 0 bases from J, the gap between germline ends came to 6 bases. The CDR3 spells CASRPSSGANVLTF. The CDR3 DNA is TGTGCCAGTAGGCCTAGCTCTGGGGCCAACGTCCTGACTTTC.

V gene TRBV7-8 combines with J gene TRBJ2-3; 14 nucleotides agree with TRBD2. CDR3 size: 19 residues. Germline V lookup: CDR1 SGHVS, CDR2 FQNEAQ. V trimming: 6 bases; J trimming: 0 bases; junction bases outside the gene matches: 11. The CDR3 DNA is TGTGCCAGCAGATGGACTAGCGGGGGGCCCAAGGGGAGCACAGATACGCAGTATTTT. Its protein product is CASRWTSGGPKGSTDTQYF.

The CDR3 loop is CASSNPGQGAGELFF. The CDR3 bases are TGTGCCAGCAGTAATCCGGGACAGGGGGCGGGGGAGCTGTTTTTT. V usage is TRBV2 and J usage is TRBJ2-2, with 12 bases fitting TRBD1. V trimming: 5 bases; J trimming: 8 bases; junction bases outside the gene matches: 6. CDR1 is SNHLY, CDR2 FYNNEI, per germline. The CDR3 has 15 amino acids.

The rearrangement joins TRBV5-4 to TRBJ1-2; D gene uncertain. This CDR3 is 11 amino acids long. Germline CDR1 is SGHNT and CDR2 is YYREEE (reference sequence). V lost 2 bases to trimming and J lost 8 bases, with 7 bases between them. The CDR3 DNA is TGTGCCAGCAGCTTTCTTGGCGGCTACACCTTC. It yields the protein CASSFLGGYTF.

The CDR3 DNA follows: TGTGCCAGCGAACAACGGGGGGGAGATACGCAGTATTTT. Amino acid sequence: CASEQRGGDTQYF. The chain combines TRBV3-1 (or the pseudogene TRBV3-2) with TRBJ2-3, with 8 bases aligning to TRBD2. Germline V gives CDR1 LGHDT, CDR2 YNNKEL (reference sequence). Trimming cost V 8 bases and J 5 bases; bases outside gene matches: 6. The CDR3 totals 13 residues.

Here the CDR3 reads CASGSRNRFPSPLHF. In nucleotides, the CDR3 is TGTGCCAGCGGGTCCCGAAACAGGTTTCCTTCACCCCTCCACTTT. The J gene is TRBJ1-6, the V gene TRBV6-5; D may be TRBD1 (5 bases). Trimming removed 8 bases at V and 9 bases at J, with 20 bases between. CDR3 length: 15 residues. Germline V gene sequence: CDR1 MNHEY, CDR2 SVGAGI.

The chain links TRBV5-1 to TRBJ2-5, with D maybe TRBD1 (6 bases). Trimming left V 4 bases short and J 1 base short, with 14 bases between. The CDR3 runs to 15 residues. The germline CDR1 and CDR2 sequences are SGHRS and YFSETQ. DNA for the CDR3: TGCGCCAGCAGCCGCGACAGGCCGACCCAAGAGACCCAGTACTTC. Protein sequence: CASSRDRPTQETQYF.

The V and J genes are TRBV20-1 and TRBJ1-5, with D perhaps TRBD1 (5 bases). CDR1 is DFQATT and CDR2 is SNEGSKA in the germline V gene (reference sequence). Trimming took off 3 bases at V and 6 bases at J, with 24 bases between the two ends. The CDR3 consists of 17 residues. The CDR3: CSASHSARGGLSQPQHF. CDR3 coding DNA: TGCAGTGCTAGTCACTCAGCTCGGGGGGGTTTGAGTCAGCCCCAGCATTTT.

In DNA form, the CDR3 reads TGCGCCAGCAGCCAAAGCTGGGGCCAGGGGGCCGCTGGAAACACCATATATTTT. This codes for CASSQSWGQGAAGNTIYF. The V gene is TRBV4-1, the J gene TRBJ1-3; 8 bases agree with TRBD1. Germline V gene lookup returns CDR1 MGHRA and CDR2 YSYEKL. The CDR3 covers 18 residues. J gave up 2 bases and V 2 bases, and 11 bases lay outside the gene matches.

Here the CDR3 reads CASSPRDRDNEKLFF. The CDR3 nucleotides read TGTGCCAGTAGTCCCCGGGACAGAGATAATGAAAAACTGTTTTTT. V usage is TRBV19 and J usage is TRBJ1-4, with TRBD1 matching over 7 bases. CDR1 LNHDA and CDR2 SQIVND come from the germline V gene (reference sequence). The trim removed 5 bases at V and 4 bases at J, leaving 7 bases unmatched. This CDR3 is 15 amino acids long.

The chain is built from TRBV7-2 and TRBJ1-1; D gene ambiguous. Per the germline V gene, CDR1 is SGHTA and CDR2 is FQGNSA. V shed 6 bases and J shed 4 bases, with 18 bases lying between them. The CDR3 loop spans 15 amino acids. The CDR3 sequence: CASRPSLALSTEAFF. DNA of the CDR3: TGTGCCAGCAGACCAAGCTTAGCTTTAAGCACTGAAGCTTTCTTT.

The V and J genes are TRBV28 and TRBJ2-7; tentative D call: TRBD2 (5 bases). Per the germline V gene, CDR1 is MDHEN and CDR2 is SYDVKM. V was clipped by 2 bases and J by 6 bases, with 20 bases between them. This CDR3 region has 16 residues. In nucleotides, the CDR3 is TGTGCCAGCAGTTTACCCCAACTAGGCGGAAGGAGCGAGCAGTACTTC. It specifies CASSLPQLGGRSEQYF.

The chain employs TRBV28 and TRBJ1-4; the match to TRBD1 covers 7 bases. Germline values: CDR1 MDHEN, CDR2 SYDVKM. The CDR3 has 14 residues. V was pared by 6 bases and J by 1 base, with 2 bases of the junction left unmatched. In DNA form, the CDR3 reads TGTGCCAGCAGAGGGGGCGGAACTAATGAAAAACTGTTTTTT. This codes for CASRGGGTNEKLFF.

The CDR3 DNA reads TGTGCCAGCACCCAGGGGCTGGGGCTAGAGACCCAGTACTTC. Translation: CASTQGLGLETQYF. The rearrangement links TRBV9 to TRBJ2-5, with D maybe TRBD1 (6 bases). The V gene's germline CDR1 is SGDLS and CDR2 YYNGEE. V was shortened by 6 bases and J by 4 bases, with 16 bases between the two germline ends. This CDR3 is 14 amino acids long.

V gene TRBV28 combines with J gene TRBJ1-2, with a possible D match to TRBD1 (6 bases). Germline V gene lookup returns CDR1 MDHEN and CDR2 SYDVKM. V was trimmed by 4 bases and J by 0 bases, leaving 6 bases between them. There are 13 residues in the CDR3. This CDR3 is CASSSGANYGYTF. As DNA, the CDR3 is TGTGCCAGCAGTTCAGGGGCTAACTATGGCTACACCTTC.

Remarks on this clone: One end of the junction does not line up with germline, which may come from a read error. The chain recombines TRBV7-7 with TRBJ2-1; 13 bases match TRBD2. Germline V gene sequence: CDR1 SSHAT, CDR2 FNYEAQ (reference sequence). The CDR3 extends over 15 amino acids. As DNA, the CDR3 is TGTGCTAGCAGCCCCCCCGGACTAGCGGGGGTCGAGCAGTTCTTC. It translates to CASSPPGLAGVEQFF.

The CDR3 loop is CASSLMEQDTQYF. CDR3 sequence (DNA): TGTGCCAGCAGCTTGATGGAGCAAGATACGCAGTATTTT. The rearrangement joins TRBV11-3 to TRBJ2-3; D gene unclear. Germline lookup yields CDR1 SGHNT and CDR2 YENEEA. V gave up 3 bases and J gave up 5 bases, with 9 bases separating them. The CDR3 extends over 13 amino acids.

This clone has only one observation. This rearrangement joins TRBV4-1 to TRBJ1-4, with TRBD1 matching 7 bases. The CDR3 loop spans 19 amino acids. Germline values: CDR1 MGHRA, CDR2 YSYEKL. V lost 0 bases to trimming and J lost 6 bases; unmatched junction nucleotides: 16. The CDR3 here is CASSQDRGGIRQGYEKLFF. CDR3 nucleotide sequence: TGCGCCAGCAGCCAAGATAGAGGGGGGATTCGACAGGGCTATGAAAAACTGTTTTTT.

This clone is a singleton in its sample. The V and J genes are TRBV11-2 and TRBJ2-7; tentative D call: TRBD2 (6 bases). Germline lookup yields CDR1 SGHAT and CDR2 FQNNGV. The ends were cut back, 4 bases at V and 6 bases at J, with 16 bases in the middle. The CDR3 runs to 14 residues. The CDR3 sequence: CASSSWRGRLEQYF. CDR3 bases: TGTGCCAGCAGCTCCTGGCGGGGACGGCTCGAGCAGTACTTC.

This clone was counted a single time. The chain links TRBV15 to TRBJ2-5, with 10 bases that match TRBD1. Germline lookup yields CDR1 LNHNV and CDR2 YYDKDF (reference sequence). CDR3 length: 16 residues. The trim removed 3 bases at V and 3 bases at J, leaving 7 bases unmatched. CDR3 protein: CATSSARDRGKETQYF. For the CDR3, the DNA is TGTGCCACCAGCAGTGCCCGGGACAGGGGTAAAGAGACCCAGTACTTC.

The genes are TRBV9 and TRBJ2-6; 7 bases agree with TRBD1. V shed 0 bases and J 4 bases; nucleotides not matched to a gene: 4. This CDR3 is 16 amino acids long. Germline CDR1 reads SGDLS; CDR2 reads YYNGEE. The CDR3 protein is CASSVETGSGANVLTF. Here the CDR3 DNA reads TGTGCCAGCAGCGTAGAGACAGGGTCGGGGGCCAACGTCCTGACTTTC.

The chain is built from TRBV27 and TRBJ1-1; tentatively, D is TRBD1 (5 bases). This CDR3 contains 16 residues. Trimming removed 0 bases at V and 6 bases at J, with 17 bases between. Germline V lookup: CDR1 MNHEY, CDR2 SMNVEV (reference sequence). The CDR3 is CASSLSGGVGRAEAFF. CDR3 nucleotide sequence: TGTGCCAGCAGTTTATCGGGGGGGGTGGGTCGCGCTGAAGCTTTCTTT.

This chain uses TRBV5-4 with TRBJ2-7; 7 bases agree with TRBD2. CDR1 and CDR2 from the germline V gene are SGHNT and YYREEE (reference sequence). With V trimmed by 2 bases and J by 7 bases, 12 bases remained unmatched. The CDR3 contains 15 residues. CDR3 nucleotides: TGTGCCAGCAGCTTTGGGAGGGCCCTTTTTGGGGAGCAGTACTTC. This translates into CASSFGRALFGEQYF.

This clone was observed a handful of times. The gene calls are TRBV5-8 and TRBJ2-7, with D possibly matching TRBD2 (6 bases). The CDR3 is 15 amino acids. Deletions cut 2 bases from V and 9 bases from J, with 21 bases between. Germline values: CDR1 SGHTS, CDR2 YDEGEE. The CDR3 DNA reads TGTGCCAGCAGCTTATTAGAGGCGGGATATACGAGGCAGTACTTC. This encodes CASSLLEAGYTRQYF.

The J gene is TRBJ1-2, the V gene TRBV6-5; 10 bases match TRBD1. The CDR3 totals 15 residues. The V gene's germline CDR1 is MNHEY and CDR2 SVGAGI. V lost 0 bases and J lost 4; bases outside the gene matches: 2. The CDR3 DNA follows: TGTGCCAGCAGTTACTCGACAGGGGGCAGCTATGGCTACACCTTC. It encodes CASSYSTGGSYGYTF.

The chain has TRBV25-1 and TRBJ1-6; the D gene is possibly TRBD1 (6 bases). There are 16 residues in the CDR3. CDR1 is MGHDK, CDR2 SYGVNS, per germline. V was pared by 2 bases and J by 1 base, with 9 bases between. The CDR3 protein is CASSEQGKSYNSPLHF. DNA for the CDR3: TGTGCCAGCAGTGAACAGGGGAAGTCCTATAATTCACCCCTCCACTTT.

V usage is TRBV5-1 and J usage is TRBJ1-2; 7 positions agree with TRBD1. The CDR3 is 15 amino acids. CDR1 and CDR2 from the germline V gene are SGHRS and YFSETQ. Trimming removed 4 bases from V and 3 bases from J; junction bases left unmatched: 9. In nucleotides, the CDR3 is TGCGCCAGCAGCCCCCGACGACAGGGCTACTATGGCTACACCTTC. Translating it yields CASSPRRQGYYGYTF.